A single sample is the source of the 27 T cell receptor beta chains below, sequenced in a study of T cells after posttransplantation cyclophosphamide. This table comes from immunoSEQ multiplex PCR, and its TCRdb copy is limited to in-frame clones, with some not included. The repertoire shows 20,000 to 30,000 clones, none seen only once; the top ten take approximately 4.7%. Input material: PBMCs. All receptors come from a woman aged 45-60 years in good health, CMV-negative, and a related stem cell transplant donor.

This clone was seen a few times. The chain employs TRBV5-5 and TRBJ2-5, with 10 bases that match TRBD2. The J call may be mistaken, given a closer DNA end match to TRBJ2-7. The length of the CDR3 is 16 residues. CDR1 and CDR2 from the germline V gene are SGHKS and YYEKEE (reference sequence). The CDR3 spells CASSRTLAGATNEQYF. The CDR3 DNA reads TGTGCCAGCAGCCGAACTCTAGCGGGAGCCACTAACGAGCAGTACTTC.

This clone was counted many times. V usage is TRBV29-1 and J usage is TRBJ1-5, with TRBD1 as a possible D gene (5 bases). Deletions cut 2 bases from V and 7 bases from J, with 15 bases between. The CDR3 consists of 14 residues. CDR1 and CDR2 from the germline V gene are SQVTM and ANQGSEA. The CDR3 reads CSVEPQGVRQPQHF. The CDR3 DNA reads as TGCAGCGTTGAACCCCAGGGTGTAAGGCAGCCCCAGCATTTT.

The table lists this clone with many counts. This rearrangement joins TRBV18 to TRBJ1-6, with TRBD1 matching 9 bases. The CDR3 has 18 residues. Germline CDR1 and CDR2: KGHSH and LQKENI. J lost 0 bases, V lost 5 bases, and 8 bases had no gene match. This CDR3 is CASSTTGGQGSYNSPLHF. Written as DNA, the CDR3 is TGTGCCAGCTCAACGACAGGGGGACAAGGCTCCTATAATTCACCCCTCCACTTT.

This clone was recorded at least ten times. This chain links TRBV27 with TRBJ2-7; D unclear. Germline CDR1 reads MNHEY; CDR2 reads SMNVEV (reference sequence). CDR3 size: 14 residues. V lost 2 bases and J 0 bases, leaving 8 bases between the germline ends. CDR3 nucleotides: TGTGCCAGCAGTTTAAAGAGTGGCTCCTACGAGCAGTACTTC. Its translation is CASSLKSGSYEQYF.

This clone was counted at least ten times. DNA of the CDR3: TGTGCCAGCAGCGAGGACCATACTAGCGGAGACCAAGAGACCCAGTACTTC. Its protein is CASSEDHTSGDQETQYF. V is TRBV9 and J is TRBJ2-5; 8 positions agree with TRBD2. V lost 3 bases and J lost 0; bases outside the gene matches: 10. The CDR3 has 17 residues. Germline CDR1 is SGDLS and CDR2 is YYNGEE.

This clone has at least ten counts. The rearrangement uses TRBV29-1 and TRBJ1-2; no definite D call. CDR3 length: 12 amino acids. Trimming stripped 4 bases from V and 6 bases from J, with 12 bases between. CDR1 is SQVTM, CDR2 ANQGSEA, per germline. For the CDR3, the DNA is TGCAGCGTTGTTCCGGGGAGTCATGGCTACACCTTC. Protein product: CSVVPGSHGYTF.

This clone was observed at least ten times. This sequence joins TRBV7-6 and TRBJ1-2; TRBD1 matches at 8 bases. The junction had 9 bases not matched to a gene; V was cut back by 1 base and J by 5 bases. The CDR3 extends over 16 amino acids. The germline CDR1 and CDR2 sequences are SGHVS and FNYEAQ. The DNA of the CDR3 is TGTGCCAGCAGCTTAGAGCCCGGACAGGGATATTATGGCTACACCTTC. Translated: CASSLEPGQGYYGYTF.

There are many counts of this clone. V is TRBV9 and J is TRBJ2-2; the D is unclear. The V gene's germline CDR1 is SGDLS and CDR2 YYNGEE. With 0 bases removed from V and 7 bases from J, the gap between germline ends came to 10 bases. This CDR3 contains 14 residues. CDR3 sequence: CASSVESHSGELFF. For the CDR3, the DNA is TGTGCCAGCAGCGTAGAATCGCACAGCGGGGAGCTGTTTTTT.

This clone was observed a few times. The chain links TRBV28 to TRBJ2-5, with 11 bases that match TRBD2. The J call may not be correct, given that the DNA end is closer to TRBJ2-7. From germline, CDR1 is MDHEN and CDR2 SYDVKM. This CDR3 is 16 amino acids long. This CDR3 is CASSVSGLAGSYEQYF. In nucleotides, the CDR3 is TGTGCCAGCAGTGTTTCCGGACTAGCGGGCTCCTACGAGCAGTACTTC.

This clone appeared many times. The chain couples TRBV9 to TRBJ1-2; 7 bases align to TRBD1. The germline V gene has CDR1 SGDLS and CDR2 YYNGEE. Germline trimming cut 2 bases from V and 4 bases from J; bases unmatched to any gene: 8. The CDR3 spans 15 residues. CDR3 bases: TGTGCCAGCAGCGTGACAGGGTTGGCGACCTATGGCTACACCTTC. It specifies CASSVTGLATYGYTF.

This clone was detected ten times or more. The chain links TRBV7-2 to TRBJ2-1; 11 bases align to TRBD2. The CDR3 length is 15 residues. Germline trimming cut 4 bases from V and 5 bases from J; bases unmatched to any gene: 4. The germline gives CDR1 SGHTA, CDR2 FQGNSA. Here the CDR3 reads CASSYEGLADNEQFF. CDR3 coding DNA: TGTGCCAGCAGCTACGAGGGACTAGCGGACAATGAGCAGTTCTTC.

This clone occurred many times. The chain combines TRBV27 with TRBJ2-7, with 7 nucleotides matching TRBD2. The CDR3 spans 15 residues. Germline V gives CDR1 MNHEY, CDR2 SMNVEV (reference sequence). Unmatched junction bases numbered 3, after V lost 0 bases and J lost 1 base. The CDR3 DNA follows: TGTGCCAGCAGTTTATCCCTAGCGGTGTCCTACGAGCAGTACTTC. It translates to CASSLSLAVSYEQYF.

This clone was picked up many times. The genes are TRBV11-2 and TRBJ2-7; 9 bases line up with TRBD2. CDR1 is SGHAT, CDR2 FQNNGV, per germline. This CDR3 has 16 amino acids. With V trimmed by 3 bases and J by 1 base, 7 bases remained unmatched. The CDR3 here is CASSFPSTSGSYEQYF. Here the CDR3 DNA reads TGTGCCAGCAGCTTCCCATCGACTAGCGGATCCTACGAGCAGTACTTC.

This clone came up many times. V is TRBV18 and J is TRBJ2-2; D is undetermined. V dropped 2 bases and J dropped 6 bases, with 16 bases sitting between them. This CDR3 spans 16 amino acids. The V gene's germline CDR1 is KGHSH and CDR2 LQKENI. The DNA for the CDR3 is TGTGCCAGCTCACCATTCCCGAGCGTTGTGGCCGGGGAGCTGTTTTTT. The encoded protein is CASSPFPSVVAGELFF.

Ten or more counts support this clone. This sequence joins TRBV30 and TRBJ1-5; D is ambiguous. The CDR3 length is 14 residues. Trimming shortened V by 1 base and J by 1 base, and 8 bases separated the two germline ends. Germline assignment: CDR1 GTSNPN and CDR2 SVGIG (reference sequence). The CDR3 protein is CAWSGGTSNQPQHF. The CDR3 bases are TGTGCCTGGAGTGGAGGTACGAGCAATCAGCCCCAGCATTTT.

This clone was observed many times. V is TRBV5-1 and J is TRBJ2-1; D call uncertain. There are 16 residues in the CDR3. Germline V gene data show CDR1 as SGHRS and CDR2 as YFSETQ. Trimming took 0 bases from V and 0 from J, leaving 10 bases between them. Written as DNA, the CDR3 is TGCGCCAGCAGCTTGGTGGCGGAAAGCTCCTACAATGAGCAGTTCTTC. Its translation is CASSLVAESSYNEQFF.

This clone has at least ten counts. In DNA form, the CDR3 reads TGTGCCAGCAGCAAAACTCAAATCTACTACGAGCAGTACTTC. As protein: CASSKTQIYYEQYF. The V and J genes are TRBV21-1 and TRBJ2-7; TRBD2 was called by the table and not checked on the DNA. TRBV21-1 is an annotated pseudogene. The CDR3 has 14 amino acids.

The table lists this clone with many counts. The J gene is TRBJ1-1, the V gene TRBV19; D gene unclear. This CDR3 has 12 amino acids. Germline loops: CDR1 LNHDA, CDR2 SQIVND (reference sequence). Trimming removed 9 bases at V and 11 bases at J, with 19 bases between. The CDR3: CASRGPNKVAFF. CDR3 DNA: TGTGCCAGCCGAGGGCCTAATAAGGTCGCTTTCTTT.

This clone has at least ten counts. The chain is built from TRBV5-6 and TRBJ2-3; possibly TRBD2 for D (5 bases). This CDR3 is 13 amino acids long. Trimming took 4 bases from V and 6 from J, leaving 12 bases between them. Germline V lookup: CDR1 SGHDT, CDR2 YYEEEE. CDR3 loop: CASSVLQRDTQYF. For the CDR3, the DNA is TGTGCCAGCAGCGTACTACAGCGGGATACGCAGTATTTT.

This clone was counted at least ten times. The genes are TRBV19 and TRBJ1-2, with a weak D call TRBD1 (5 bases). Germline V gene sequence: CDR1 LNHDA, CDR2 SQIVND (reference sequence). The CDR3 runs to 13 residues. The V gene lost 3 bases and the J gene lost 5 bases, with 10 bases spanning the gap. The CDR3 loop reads CASSIPQGYGYTF. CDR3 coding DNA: TGTGCCAGTAGTATCCCCCAGGGTTATGGCTACACCTTC.

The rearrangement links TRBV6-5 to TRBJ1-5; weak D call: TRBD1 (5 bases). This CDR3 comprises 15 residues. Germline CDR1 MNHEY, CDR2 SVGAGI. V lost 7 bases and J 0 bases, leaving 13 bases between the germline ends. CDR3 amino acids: CASTPLGGSNQPQHF. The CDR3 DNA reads TGTGCCAGCACCCCCTTGGGGGGTAGCAATCAGCCCCAGCATTTT.

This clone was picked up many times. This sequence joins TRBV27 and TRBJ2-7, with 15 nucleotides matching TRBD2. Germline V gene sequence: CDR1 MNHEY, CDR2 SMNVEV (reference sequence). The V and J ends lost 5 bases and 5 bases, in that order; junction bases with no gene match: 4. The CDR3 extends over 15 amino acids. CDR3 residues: CASSPGTSGRNEQYF. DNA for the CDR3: TGTGCCAGCAGTCCGGGGACTAGCGGGAGGAACGAGCAGTACTTC.

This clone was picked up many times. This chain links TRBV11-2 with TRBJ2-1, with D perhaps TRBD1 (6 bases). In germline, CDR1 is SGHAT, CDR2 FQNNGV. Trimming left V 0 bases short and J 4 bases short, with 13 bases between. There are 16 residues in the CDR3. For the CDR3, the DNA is TGTGCCAGCAGCTTAGATTCGGGACAAACATACAATGAGCAGTTCTTC. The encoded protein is CASSLDSGQTYNEQFF.

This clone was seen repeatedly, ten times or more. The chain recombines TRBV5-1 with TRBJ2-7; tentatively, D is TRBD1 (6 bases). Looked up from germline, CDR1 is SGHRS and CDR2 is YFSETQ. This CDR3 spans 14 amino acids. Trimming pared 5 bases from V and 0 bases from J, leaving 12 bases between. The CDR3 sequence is CASRSPDSSYEQYF. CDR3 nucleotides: TGCGCCAGCAGGTCTCCGGACAGCTCCTACGAGCAGTACTTC.

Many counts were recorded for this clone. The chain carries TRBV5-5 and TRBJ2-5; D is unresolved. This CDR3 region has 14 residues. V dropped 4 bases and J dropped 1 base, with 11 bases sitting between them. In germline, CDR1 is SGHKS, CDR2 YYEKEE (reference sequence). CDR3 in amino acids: CASSLRPGQETQYF. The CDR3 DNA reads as TGTGCCAGCAGCCTCCGTCCGGGCCAAGAGACCCAGTACTTC.

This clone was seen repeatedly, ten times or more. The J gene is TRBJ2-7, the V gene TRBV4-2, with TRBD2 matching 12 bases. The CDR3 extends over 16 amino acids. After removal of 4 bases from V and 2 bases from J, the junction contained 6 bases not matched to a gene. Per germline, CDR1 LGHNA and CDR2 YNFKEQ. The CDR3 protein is CASSLSSGGETYEQYF. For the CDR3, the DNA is TGTGCCAGCAGCCTCTCTAGCGGGGGGGAGACCTACGAGCAGTACTTC.

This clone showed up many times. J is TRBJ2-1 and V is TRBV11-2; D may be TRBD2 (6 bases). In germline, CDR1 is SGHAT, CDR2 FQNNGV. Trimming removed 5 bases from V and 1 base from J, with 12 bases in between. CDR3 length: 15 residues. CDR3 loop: CASSTGLRSYNEQFF. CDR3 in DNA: TGTGCCAGCAGCACGGGACTCCGATCCTACAATGAGCAGTTCTTC.